This TCR beta chain was recovered during a study of cytomegalovirus exposure and HLA in healthy donors. Study in general: The 95 to 150 validation repertoires, a later analysis reported, used the same platform as the 600 to 700 first-cohort repertoires. Study-level findings and limits: Three chains tied to CMV proved CMV antigen-specific in vitro.

A remark on this clone: Its antigen is as yet unknown.

Generated by immunoSEQ multiplex PCR, the TCRdb table keeps only in-frame clones and is missing some. The data contain 100,000 to 150,000 clones, 80% to 90% of them singletons. This CDR3 contains 18 residues. Trimming removed 0 bases from V and 6 bases from J; junction bases left unmatched: 12. Looked up from germline, CDR1 is SGHRS and CDR2 is YFSETQ. Sequenced: PBMCs. The V and J genes are TRBV5-1 and TRBJ1-6; 7 bases line up with TRBD1. The TCR comes from a woman under 30 in good health and CMV-seronegative. The CDR3 sequence: CASSLAPGNRGLNSPLHF. The CDR3 DNA reads as TGCGCCAGCAGCTTGGCGCCGGGGAACAGGGGCCTTAATTCACCCCTCCACTTT.